This passage covers 27 T cell receptor beta chains from one sample sequenced in a study of T-cell memory formation after mild COVID-19. One entry per CDR3 protein results from TCRdb running MiXCR on the 5' RACE reads. The repertoire has over 120,000 distinct CDR3 sequences, roughly 6.2% of them found once; the top ten carry about 2.1%. The specimen sequenced was PBMCs or a T cell subset sorted from them (not recorded which). Source of these receptors: an adult woman who had mild COVID-19 (a few samples of this study predate the infection). Cell type and time point are not known.

This clonotype was recorded a few times. V usage is TRBV7-9 and J usage is TRBJ1-5; D perhaps matches TRBD1 (6 bases). This CDR3 contains 15 residues. Looked up from germline, CDR1 is SEHNR and CDR2 is FQNEAQ (reference sequence). V lost 6 bases to trimming and J lost 9 bases, with 21 bases between them. The CDR3 DNA sequence: TGTGCCAGCAGTCCCGCAGGGGTAGGTTTGCGGCCCCAGCATTTT. It codes for CASSPAGVGLRPQHF.

This clonotype was observed at least ten times. The chain carries TRBV20-1 and TRBJ2-7; 7 bases match TRBD1. V shed 3 bases and J 0 bases; nucleotides not matched to a gene: 2. In germline, CDR1 is DFQATT, CDR2 SNEGSKA (reference sequence). This CDR3 has 13 residues. In DNA form, the CDR3 reads TGCAGTGCTAGCCGGGACAGCTCCTACGAGCAGTACTTC. This encodes CSASRDSSYEQYF.

Only a few counts were recorded for this clonotype. This sequence joins TRBV7-9 and TRBJ2-3, with 11 bases aligning to TRBD2. The CDR3 consists of 17 residues. CDR1 is SEHNR and CDR2 is FQNEAQ in the germline V gene (reference sequence). The ends lost 5 bases at V and 2 bases at J; junction bases unmatched: 9. The CDR3 DNA is TGTGCCAGCAGCAATACCGGGACTAGCGGCTACACAGATACGCAGTATTTT. This encodes CASSNTGTSGYTDTQYF.

This clonotype came up many times. The chain carries TRBV30 and TRBJ1-3; maybe TRBD1 (5 bases). Germline CDR1 and CDR2: GTSNPN and SVGIG (reference sequence). This CDR3 spans 14 amino acids. The germline V and J ends were trimmed by 5 bases and 2 bases, with 13 bases remaining between them. This chain's CDR3 is CAWGAGNPGNTIYF. The CDR3 DNA reads as TGTGCCTGGGGGGCAGGGAACCCTGGAAACACCATATATTTT. Complete variable domain (other parts from reference TRBV30 and TRBJ1-3): SQTIHQWPATLVQPVGSPLSLECTVEGTSNPNLYWYRQAAGRGLQLLFYSVGIGQISSEVPQNLSASRPQDRQFILSSKKLLLSDSGFYLCAWGAGNPGNTIYFGEGSWLTVV.

The chain has TRBV7-3 and TRBJ1-1; TRBD1 matches at 10 bases. The CDR3 runs to 14 residues. Germline-derived CDR1 and CDR2 are SGHTA and FQGTGA. The J segment lost 3 bases and the V segment lost 4 bases, leaving 2 bases of the junction unmatched. In DNA, the CDR3 is TGTGCCAGCAGCTCCGGACAGGGGGACACTGAAGCTTTCTTT. This translates into CASSSGQGDTEAFF. Variable domain in full (rest from reference TRBV7-3 and TRBJ1-1): GAGVSQTPSNKVTEKGKYVELRCDPISGHTALYWYRQSLGQGPEFLIYFQGTGAADDSGLPNDRFFAVRPEGSVSTLKIQRTERGDSAVYLCASSSGQGDTEAFFGQGTRLTVV.

This clonotype was counted ten times or more. As DNA, the CDR3 is TGTGCCAGCACTCTCGCGAGGGGGCGAGTTGGCTACACCTTC. It specifies CASTLARGRVGYTF. The rearrangement links TRBV12-3 or TRBV12-4 to TRBJ1-2, with 7 bases fitting TRBD1. Trimming cost V 7 bases and J 7 bases; bases outside gene matches: 12. The CDR3 loop spans 14 amino acids.

This clonotype was detected many times. The V gene is TRBV12-3 or TRBV12-4, the J gene TRBJ2-2; tentatively, D is TRBD1 (6 bases). V lost 7 bases and J lost 1, with 10 bases in between. The CDR3 has 14 amino acids. CDR3 region: CASTKDRNTGELFF. CDR3 in DNA: TGTGCCAGCACCAAGGACAGGAACACCGGGGAGCTGTTTTTT.

The chain carries TRBV7-2 and TRBJ2-3; TRBD2 agrees at 12 bases. CDR3 length equals 15 residues. The germline CDR1 and CDR2 sequences are SGHTA and FQGNSA. V lost 7 bases and J lost 5; bases outside the gene matches: 7. The CDR3 DNA is TGTGCCAGCATCACACCGGGACTAGCGGGAGATACGCAGTATTTT. Translated, it gives CASITPGLAGDTQYF.

The chain combines TRBV7-2 with TRBJ2-1, with 8 nucleotides matching TRBD1. Germline V gene sequence: CDR1 SGHTA, CDR2 FQGNSA. The CDR3 has 16 residues. V lost 5 bases to trimming and J lost 6 bases; unmatched junction nucleotides: 12. The DNA for the CDR3 is TGTGCCAGCAGCCCTCGGACAGGGAATCACCCCAATGAGCAGTTCTTC. Protein product: CASSPRTGNHPNEQFF.

This clonotype occurred many times. The chain couples TRBV27 to TRBJ1-2, with D perhaps matching TRBD1 (5 bases). The CDR3 length is 14 residues. The V end was cut by 3 bases, the J end by 1 base, with 9 bases between. CDR1 and CDR2 from the germline V gene are MNHEY and SMNVEV (reference sequence). CDR3 DNA: TGTGCCAGCAGTTTCCGGGGCTATAACTATGGCTACACCTTC. Translating it yields CASSFRGYNYGYTF.

The chain has TRBV4-1 and TRBJ1-1, with TRBD1 matching 8 bases. J gave up 4 bases and V 4 bases, and 8 bases lay outside the gene matches. Germline values: CDR1 MGHRA, CDR2 YSYEKL. The CDR3 runs to 15 residues. CDR3: CASSRVQGVGTEAFF. The CDR3, as DNA: TGCGCCAGCAGCCGAGTACAGGGGGTTGGCACTGAAGCTTTCTTT.

This clonotype was counted at least ten times. The CDR3 reads CASSLADRAYF. CDR3 bases: TGTGCCAGCAGCTTAGCGGATAGAGCGTACTTC. The chain is built from TRBV7-6 and TRBJ2-4; D call uncertain. Germline V gene data show CDR1 as SGHVS and CDR2 as FNYEAQ. The V end lost 0 bases, the J end lost 15 bases, and 9 bases lay between the germline ends. This CDR3 is built from 11 residues.

This clonotype was counted only a few times. The J gene is TRBJ2-1, the V gene TRBV12-3 or TRBV12-4; the D call may be TRBD1 or TRBD2 (5 bases each). The length of the CDR3 is 16 residues. Trimming took 4 bases from V and 2 from J, leaving 15 bases between them. The CDR3 here is CASSSPGRLTYNEQFF. CDR3 DNA sequence: TGTGCCAGCAGTTCGCCGGGACGCCTAACCTACAATGAGCAGTTCTTC.

The table lists this clonotype with many counts. The rearrangement joins TRBV5-1 to TRBJ2-5, with 8 bases aligning to TRBD1. The CDR3 extends over 15 amino acids. The germline V gene encodes CDR1 SGHRS and CDR2 YFSETQ. The trim removed 0 bases at V and 5 bases at J, leaving 6 bases unmatched. As DNA, the CDR3 is TGCGCCAGCAGCTTGGCCGGAACAGGGGGGGAGACCCAGTACTTC. Encoded protein: CASSLAGTGGETQYF. Looking up the rest from reference TRBV5-1 and TRBJ2-5 gives the full variable domain: KAGVTQTPRYLIKTRGQQVTLSCSPISGHRSVSWYQQTPGQGLQFLFEYFSETQRNKGNFPGRFSGRQFSNSRSEMNVSTLELGDSALYLCASSLAGTGGETQYFGPGTRLLVL.

This clonotype occurred many times. The V and J genes are TRBV20-1 and TRBJ2-7; perhaps D is TRBD1 or TRBD2 (5 bases each). The V end was cut by 6 bases, the J end by 2 bases, with 17 bases between. The CDR3 contains 14 residues. From germline, CDR1 is DFQATT and CDR2 SNEGSKA (reference sequence). The CDR3 DNA reads as TGCAGTGCCCTCCGGTACTTGGGGGCCTACGAGCAGTACTTC. Translating it yields CSALRYLGAYEQYF.

The table lists this clonotype with a few counts. The chain carries TRBV20-1 and TRBJ2-1; 10 bases are a match to TRBD1. From germline, CDR1 is DFQATT and CDR2 SNEGSKA (reference sequence). The CDR3 loop spans 13 amino acids. V was clipped by 5 bases and J by 7 bases; unmatched bases: 5. The CDR3, as DNA: TGCAGTGCTGACAGGGGGCTACAGAATGAGCAGTTCTTC. Its translation is CSADRGLQNEQFF.

J is TRBJ2-1 and V is TRBV7-2, with D unclear. Trimming left V 1 base short and J 8 bases short, with 12 bases between. CDR3 length equals 14 residues. Germline V gene data show CDR1 as SGHTA and CDR2 as FQGNSA. The CDR3 spells CASSLVALLDEQFF. In DNA, the CDR3 is TGTGCCAGCAGCTTAGTGGCCCTTTTGGATGAGCAGTTCTTC.

This clonotype was recorded at least ten times. The genes are TRBV7-2 and TRBJ1-1, with TRBD1 as a possible D gene (5 bases). Germline-derived CDR1 and CDR2 are SGHTA and FQGNSA. The CDR3 has 13 residues. The V and J ends lost 2 bases and 3 bases respectively, with 7 bases between them. The CDR3 here is CASSLWGDTEAFF. The CDR3 coding sequence is TGTGCCAGCAGCTTATGGGGGGACACTGAAGCTTTCTTT.

This clonotype was observed many times. The chain is built from TRBV20-1 and TRBJ1-5, with D perhaps TRBD1 (5 bases). The CDR3 sequence is 14 residues long. The germline V gene encodes CDR1 DFQATT and CDR2 SNEGSKA (reference sequence). V was trimmed by 3 bases and J by 2 bases, leaving 11 bases between them. DNA of the CDR3: TGCAGTGCTAGTACGGTGGGGGGCAATCAGCCCCAGCATTTT. Amino acid sequence: CSASTVGGNQPQHF.

The rearrangement joins TRBV12-3 or TRBV12-4 to TRBJ1-1; D not resolved. The CDR3 runs 11 residues. Trimming took 3 bases from V and 9 from J, leaving 8 bases between them. In DNA, the CDR3 is TGTGCCAGCAGTTTCCGACTCCAAGCTTTCTTT. Translation: CASSFRLQAFF.

This clonotype was found a few times. This chain joins TRBV27 and TRBJ2-3, with D possibly matching TRBD1 (6 bases). Germline values: CDR1 MNHEY, CDR2 SMNVEV (reference sequence). The germline V and J ends were trimmed by 4 bases and 0 bases, with 14 bases remaining between them. This CDR3 spans 16 amino acids. CDR3 bases: TGTGCCAGCAGTTCACTTTGGGGGCAAAGCACAGATACGCAGTATTTT. This codes for CASSSLWGQSTDTQYF.

This clonotype was detected ten times or more. The junction departs from the called germline gene at one end, perhaps through a read error. The chain is built from TRBV4-2 and TRBJ2-1; TRBD2 matches 12 bases. The CDR3 is 17 residues long. The germline gives CDR1 LGHNA, CDR2 YNFKEQ. CDR3 protein: CSSSQGSLAGGLNEQFF. For the CDR3, the DNA is TGTTCCAGCAGCCAGGGTTCGCTAGCGGGGGGGCTAAATGAGCAGTTCTTC.

The sample holds many counts of this clonotype. This rearrangement joins TRBV29-1 to TRBJ1-2; 9 bases fit TRBD1. The CDR3 is 13 amino acids. V was pared by 1 base and J by 8 bases, with 5 bases of the junction left unmatched. Germline CDR1 SQVTM, CDR2 ANQGSEA. Written as DNA, the CDR3 is TGCAGCGTTGAAGGGCGGACAGGGGACGGCTACACCTTC. As protein: CSVEGRTGDGYTF.

This clonotype was found once. This chain connects TRBV15 to TRBJ2-1; D is perhaps TRBD1 (5 bases). This CDR3 is 12 amino acids long. The V and J ends lost 4 bases and 4 bases respectively, with 5 bases between them. Germline CDR1 LNHNV, CDR2 YYDKDF (reference sequence). This chain's CDR3 is CATSKGYNEQFF. The CDR3 DNA follows: TGTGCCACCAGCAAGGGGTACAATGAGCAGTTCTTC.

This chain joins TRBV5-1 and TRBJ2-2; D is unclear. This CDR3 spans 17 amino acids. Trimming took off 2 bases at V and 0 bases at J, with 14 bases between the two ends. The germline V gene has CDR1 SGHRS and CDR2 YFSETQ. CDR3 bases: TGCGCCAGCAGCTTTCATGGGTCTCAGACGAACACCGGGGAGCTGTTTTTT. Its protein product is CASSFHGSQTNTGELFF.

This clonotype showed up just a few times. The CDR3 DNA reads TGCGCCAGCAGCCAAGGCCGGGACCCAATTGGCTATGGCTACACCTTC. This encodes CASSQGRDPIGYGYTF. The rearrangement joins TRBV4-1 to TRBJ1-2, with D possibly matching TRBD1 (5 bases). V was clipped by 1 base and J by 4 bases, with 16 bases between them. This CDR3 region has 16 residues. Germline CDR1 and CDR2: MGHRA and YSYEKL.

The table lists this clonotype with many counts. The CDR3 DNA follows: TGCGCCAGCAGTCAACCCCACCGGGGGCGATTTAACGAGCAGTACTTC. This sequence encodes CASSQPHRGRFNEQYF. The chain couples TRBV4-1 to TRBJ2-7, with D possibly called TRBD1 or TRBD2 (6 bases each). CDR3 size: 16 residues. Germline-derived CDR1 and CDR2 are MGHRA and YSYEKL. Trimming removed 6 bases from V and 5 bases from J, with 23 bases in between.